This is a list of T cell receptor beta chains from one sample in a study of shared clonotypes between healthy human individuals. Measured with immunoSEQ multiplex PCR; TCRdb has only the in-frame clones, and not every one. The repertoire has 800,000 to 1,200,000 clones, around three quarters of them found once; the top ten carry more than 0.5%. Sequencing used memory CD4+ T cells from PBMCs. Every receptor here comes from a man aged 18 to 30 in good health. Some clones in this sample may be carry-over from other donors' samples. CDR3s include the opening cysteine and the closing phenylalanine or tryptophan. D genes are given only for firm matches. Some rows mark clone size as missing; the rest say once, few, many or name a class of expanded clone.

>TRBJ1-2|-|TRBV2|-
CASSEKNYYGYTF
TGTGCCAGCAGTGAAAAGAATTACTATGGCTACACCTTC
>TRBJ1-2|TRBD1|TRBV19|-
CASLEGAGGYTF
TGTGCATCTCTTGAGGGGGCTGGTGGCTACACCTTC
>TRBJ2-1|TRBD2|TRBV5-1|-
CASRAGPEWGDEQFF
TGCGCCAGCCGAGCGGGACCCGAGTGGGGCGATGAGCAGTTCTTC
>TRBJ2-2|-|TRBV2|-
CASRGLADSLTGELFF
TGTGCCAGTCGGGGACTTGCGGACAGTCTTACCGGGGAGCTGTTTTTT
>TRBJ1-1|-|TRBV18|-
CASSPSGAVGGTEAFF
TGTGCCAGCTCACCATCTGGGGCGGTCGGGGGAACTGAAGCTTTCTTT
>TRBJ2-2|TRBD1|TRBV11-1|-
CASSLGGTGVNTGELFF
TGTGCCAGCAGCTTAGGTGGGACAGGGGTAAACACCGGGGAGCTGTTTTTT
>TRBJ2-7|-|TRBV5-4|-
CASSLVPGAADEQYF
TGTGCCAGCAGCTTGGTGCCTGGGGCGGCTGACGAGCAGTACTTC
>TRBJ2-2|TRBD2|TRBV7-9|-
CASSRGLLNTGELFF
TGTGCCAGCAGCCGGGGACTACTGAACACCGGGGAGCTGTTTTTT
>TRBJ1-2|-|TRBV29-1|once
CSVGGQPLTNYGYTF
TGCAGCGTGGGGGGGCAGCCGTTGACTAACTATGGCTACACCTTC
>TRBJ1-6|-|TRBV30|-
CAWKDQNSPLHF
TGTGCCTGGAAAGACCAAAATTCACCCCTCCACTTT
>TRBJ2-1|TRBD2|TRBV6-1|-
CASSEPRGGGYNEQFF
TGTGCCAGCAGTGAGCCCCGGGGGGGCGGGTACAATGAGCAGTTCTTC
>TRBJ2-5|TRBD2|TRBV5-1|-
CASSFLAGETQYF
TGCGCCAGCAGCTTCTTAGCGGGAGAGACCCAGTACTTC
>TRBJ1-2|TRBD1|TRBV9|-
CASSVGTEIYGYTF
TGTGCCAGCAGCGTTGGGACAGAGATCTATGGCTACACCTTC
>TRBJ2-7|TRBD1|TRBV28|-
CASSSGTVRDEQYF
TGTGCCAGCAGCTCCGGGACAGTAAGAGACGAGCAGTACTTC
>TRBJ2-1|TRBD2|TRBV28|-
CASSSSGREHNEQFF
TGTGCCAGCAGTTCTAGCGGGAGGGAACACAATGAGCAGTTCTTC
>TRBJ2-5|-|TRBV15|-
CATSRPLGGVETQYF
TGTGCCACCAGCAGACCGCTTGGCGGTGTAGAGACCCAGTACTTC
>TRBJ1-5|-|TRBV21-1|-
CASSKIRTRRGPQHF
TGTGCCAGCAGCAAGATTAGGACCCGCCGAGGGCCCCAGCATTTT
>TRBJ1-2|-|TRBV6-5|-
CASSYRTQNYGYTF
TGTGCCAGCAGTTACCGGACCCAGAACTATGGCTACACCTTC
>TRBJ2-3|-|TRBV5-1|-
CASSWRDPSTDTQYF
TGCGCCAGCAGCTGGCGGGACCCTAGCACAGATACGCAGTATTTT
>TRBJ1-1|-|TRBV4-2|few
CASSQEGGLGNTEAFF
TGTGCCAGCAGCCAAGAAGGGGGGCTCGGGAACACTGAAGCTTTCTTT
>TRBJ2-2|-|TRBV28|-
CASSLRFTNTGELFF
TGTGCCAGCAGTTTGAGGTTTACGAACACCGGGGAGCTGTTTTTT
>TRBJ1-5|-|TRBV6-6|-
CASSYVATSSNQPQHF
TGTGCCAGCAGTTACGTGGCCACCTCTAGCAATCAGCCCCAGCATTTT
>TRBJ2-7|TRBD2|TRBV10-1|-
CASSESSGYEQYF
TGCGCCAGCAGTGAGTCTAGCGGGTACGAGCAGTACTTC
>TRBJ1-1|-|TRBV11-3|few
CASSMDLNTEAFF
TGTGCCAGCAGCATGGACTTGAACACTGAAGCTTTCTTT
>TRBJ2-3|-|TRBV28|-
CASTGWKDTQYF
TGTGCCAGCACTGGGTGGAAGGATACGCAGTATTTT
>TRBJ1-5|TRBD1|TRBV7-2|once
CASSFRQGAGQPQHF
TGTGCCAGCAGCTTCCGACAGGGGGCAGGACAGCCCCAGCATTTT
>TRBJ2-7|TRBD1|TRBV6-5|-
CASGIWDRPYEQYF
TGTGCCAGCGGGATCTGGGACAGACCCTACGAGCAGTACTTC
>TRBJ1-6|-|TRBV27|few
CASGGGYSYNSPLHF
TGTGCCAGCGGGGGAGGGTACTCCTATAATTCACCCCTCCACTTT
>TRBJ1-1|TRBD1|TRBV29-1|-
CSVAGQGTEAFF
TGCAGCGTTGCTGGACAGGGGACTGAAGCTTTCTTT
>TRBJ1-1|-|TRBV7-3|-
CASSQEGSVITTEAFF
TGTGCCAGCAGCCAAGAAGGGTCGGTTATTACCACTGAAGCTTTCTTT
>TRBJ2-7|-|TRBV4-1|-
CASSQEGGQGRTYEQYF
TGCGCCAGCAGCCAAGAGGGGGGCCAGGGCAGGACCTACGAGCAGTACTTC
>TRBJ2-7|-|TRBV27|-
CASRPDRIGRPSYEQYF
TGTGCCAGCAGACCAGACAGAATAGGGAGACCGAGCTACGAGCAGTACTTC
>TRBJ1-4|TRBD1|TRBV6-1|once
CASSEARGQGEKLFF
TGTGCCAGCAGTGAAGCGAGAGGACAGGGCGAAAAACTGTTTTTT
>TRBJ2-1|-|TRBV15|few
CATGGGGNEQFF
TGTGCCACCGGGGGAGGGGGCAATGAGCAGTTCTTC
>TRBJ2-1|TRBD2|TRBV28|-
CASRSAGAAGAYNEQFF
TGTGCCAGCAGGTCAGCCGGGGCGGCGGGAGCATACAATGAGCAGTTCTTC
>TRBJ2-3|-|TRBV11-2|-
CASSLDWAGTDTQYF
TGTGCCAGCAGCTTAGACTGGGCCGGGACAGATACGCAGTATTTT
>TRBJ2-1|-|TRBV5-1|-
CASSLGHRSGQHNEQFF
TGCGCCAGCAGCTTGGGCCATCGGAGCGGACAGCACAATGAGCAGTTCTTC
>TRBJ1-2|-|TRBV5-1|many
CASSPSWANYGYTF
TGCGCCAGCAGCCCTAGCTGGGCTAACTATGGCTACACCTTC
>TRBJ1-2|-|TRBV15|few
CATSRVRAPNYGYTF
TGTGCCACCAGCAGAGTCCGGGCCCCGAACTATGGCTACACCTTC
>TRBJ1-5|-|TRBV5-6|few
CASSTYPRANQPQHF
TGTGCCAGCAGCACCTACCCCCGAGCCAATCAGCCCCAGCATTTT
>TRBJ1-1|-|TRBV14|once
CASSQVRGTEAFF
TGTGCCAGCAGCCAAGTCCGGGGGACTGAAGCTTTCTTT
>TRBJ2-7|-|TRBV11-2|few
CASSPYLTDSYYEQYF
TGTGCCAGCAGCCCCTATCTTACGGACAGCTACTACGAGCAGTACTTC
>TRBJ1-1|-|TRBV28|once
CASSLLSGTANTEAFF
TGTGCCAGCAGCCTTCTCAGCGGGACGGCCAACACTGAAGCTTTCTTT
>TRBJ1-2|-|TRBV28|-
CASSQPAAPTGYTF
TGTGCCAGCAGCCAGCCCGCGGCACCGACTGGCTACACCTTC
>TRBJ2-7|-|TRBV2|few
CASLAVGPYEQYF
TGTGCCAGTCTGGCGGTAGGTCCCTACGAGCAGTACTTC
>TRBJ2-7|-|TRBV10-1|-
CASSESLGSNEQYF
TGCGCCAGCAGTGAGTCCCTGGGCAGTAACGAGCAGTACTTC
>TRBJ2-1|-|TRBV2|-
CASSEQAGTYNEQFF
TGTGCCAGCAGTGAACAAGCGGGGACATACAATGAGCAGTTCTTC
>TRBJ2-3|-|TRBV7-8|-
CASSWSGTRGPDTQYF
TGTGCCAGCAGCTGGTCCGGGACCAGAGGCCCAGATACGCAGTATTTT
>TRBJ1-2|TRBD1|TRBV14|once
CASSQRGQGGYGYTF
TGTGCCAGCAGCCAGAGGGGACAGGGGGGCTATGGCTACACCTTC
>TRBJ1-1|-|TRBV7-2|once
CASSSPGVSEAFF
TGTGCCAGCAGCTCCCCGGGCGTCTCTGAAGCTTTCTTT
>TRBJ2-7|TRBD2|TRBV5-1|-
CASSTGTSGRQTLEYF
TGCGCCAGCAGCACCGGGACTAGCGGGAGGCAAACCCTGGAGTACTTC
>TRBJ2-7|-|TRBV28|-
CASSPNFLGFSSYEQYF
TGTGCCAGCAGTCCAAACTTCCTCGGTTTTAGCTCCTACGAGCAGTACTTC
>TRBJ2-6|TRBD1|TRBV11-2|once
CASSLRGQGVSGANVLTF
TGTGCCAGCAGCTTAAGAGGACAGGGGGTCTCTGGGGCCAACGTCCTGACTTTC
>TRBJ1-4|-|TRBV28|-
CASSLPGDDEKLFF
TGTGCCAGCAGTTTACCCGGGGATGATGAAAAACTGTTTTTT
>TRBJ2-3|-|TRBV11-3|-
CASSSRGADTQYF
TGTGCCAGCAGCTCGCGCGGGGCGGATACGCAGTATTTT